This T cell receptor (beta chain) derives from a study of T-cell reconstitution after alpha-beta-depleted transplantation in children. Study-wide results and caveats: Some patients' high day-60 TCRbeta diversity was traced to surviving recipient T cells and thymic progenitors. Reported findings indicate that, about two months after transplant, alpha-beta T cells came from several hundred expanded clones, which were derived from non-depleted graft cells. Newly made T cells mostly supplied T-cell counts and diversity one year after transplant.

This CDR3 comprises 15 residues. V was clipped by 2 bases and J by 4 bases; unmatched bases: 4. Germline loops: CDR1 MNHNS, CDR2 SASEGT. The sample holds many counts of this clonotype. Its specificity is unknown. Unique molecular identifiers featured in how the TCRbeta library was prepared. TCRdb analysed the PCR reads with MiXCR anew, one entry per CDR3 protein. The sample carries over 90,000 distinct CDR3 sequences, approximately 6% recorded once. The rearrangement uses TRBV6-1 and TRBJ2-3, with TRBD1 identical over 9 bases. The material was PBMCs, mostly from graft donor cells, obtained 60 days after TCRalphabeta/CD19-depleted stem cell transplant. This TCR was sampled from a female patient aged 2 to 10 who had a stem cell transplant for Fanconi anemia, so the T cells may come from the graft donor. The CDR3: CASSEMRQGADTQYF. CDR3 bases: TGTGCCAGCAGTGAAATGAGACAGGGGGCAGATACGCAGTATTTT.